This T cell receptor (beta chain) originates from a study of OX40 agonist ivuxolimab in advanced cancers. Regarding the research as a whole: Ivuxolimab was an agonistic, fully human IgG2 monoclonal antibody directed against OX40 (CD134), a costimulatory receptor. Partial responses occurred in three dose-escalation patients: two with cutaneous melanoma and one with hepatocellular carcinoma. Intravenous ivuxolimab was administered to patients every 2 weeks at six dose levels: 0.01, 0.1, 0.3, 1.5, 3 and 10 mg/kg. Peripheral TCRbeta sequencing was intended to test whether TCR sequence diversity was altered and clonal T-cell expansion was caused by ivuxolimab. The paper covers the monotherapy dose-escalation part of the phase I ivuxolimab trial, which included N of about 56 patients. The dose-escalation cohort was roughly 83% male with a mean age of about 60 years, ranging from about 20 to 80. Of the 50 or so patients in dose escalation, some 20 had hepatocellular carcinoma, roughly 15 had melanoma, 9 had renal cell carcinoma and 9 had head and neck cancer. Patients were allowed to have had prior anti-PD-1, anti-PD-L1 or anti-CTLA-4 therapy, and 30% to 40% of the dose-escalation patients had previously received checkpoint inhibitors. Paper-wide results and their limitations: Partial responders in the 0.1-3.0 mg/kg groups had among the lowest normalized peripheral clonal expansion, especially among CD8+ T cells. The antigen specificity of the peripheral T cells that underwent clonal expansion was not determined. On average, CD8+ T cells showed more expanded clones than CD4+ T cells after ivuxolimab. At doses of 0.1 to 3.0 mg/kg, clonal expansion of both CD4+ and CD8+ T cells in blood was seen between baseline and week 6. Low levels of normalized T-cell clonal expansion were also seen in some patients who did not respond.

The trial excluded patients who had a history of autoimmune disease or were on systemic immunosuppression. Peripheral blood for TCR sequencing was collected from all dose cohorts at baseline, on cycle 4 day 1, and on cycle 7 day 1. The samples were taken from a phase I, first-in-human, multicenter, open-label dose-escalation trial of ivuxolimab. The trial enrolled adults with locally advanced or metastatic head and neck squamous cell, hepatocellular, melanoma or renal cell carcinoma. CD4+ and CD8+ T cells were sorted separately from peripheral blood before TCR sequencing. CDR1 is given as SGHNT and CDR2 as YYREEE, both from the germline V gene (reference sequence). V is pared back by 4 bases and J by 5 bases, with 15 bases lying between the germline termini. Its CDR3 holds 14 amino acids, cysteine through phenylalanine. Only CDR3 DNA remains: 42 bases, in frame from the first base. For sequencing of the TCRbeta CDR3 region, genomic DNA was extracted from the sorted cells. TCRbeta CDR3 regions were sequenced using the immunoSEQ Assay. Drawn from immuneACCESS, this table holds only the in-frame rearrangements with V and J called that TCRdb kept. Clones are partly lost; checked studies trace under half to an unresolved V gene and leave the rest unexplained. The sample table records tens of thousands of clones; 65% to 85% of these occur just once. 1.5% to 2.5% of the sample lies in the top ten.

A note on this clone: Its antigen remains unidentified. Base qualities are not at hand, and no much larger clone is one base apart.

The source of this sequence is an adult with an advanced solid tumor such as melanoma, head and neck, liver or kidney cancer. Sequencing used CD4+ or CD8+ T cells sorted from blood, obtained in a trial of the OX40 agonist ivuxolimab. The chain is assembled from TRBV5-4 and TRBJ1-2, with the identity of the D gene unclear. The DNA is TGTGCCAGCAGCCGAGAGGCCACCGGTTATGGCTACACCTTC. This sequence encodes CASSREATGYGYTF.